The next 10 T cell receptor beta chains were all read from a single sample in a study of radiotherapy plus CTLA-4 blockade in lung cancer. Sequenced by immunoSEQ multiplex PCR; TCRdb stores in-frame clones only, minus some. Among 95,000 to 150,000 clones, more than 80% were seen once, and the ten largest hold 6.9%. The sequencing used peripheral blood, collected from a patient treated with radiotherapy plus ipilimumab. The receptors stem from a human donor with non-small cell lung cancer that progressed on radiotherapy plus ipilimumab.

The chain carries TRBV19 and TRBJ2-1, with D perhaps TRBD2 (6 bases). The germline V gene encodes CDR1 LNHDA and CDR2 SQIVND (reference sequence). Trimming removed 3 bases from V and 7 bases from J, with 16 bases in between. This CDR3 contains 15 residues. This CDR3 reads CASSITNGLSNEQFF. In DNA form, the CDR3 reads TGTGCCAGTAGTATCACAAATGGACTATCGAATGAGCAGTTCTTC.

V gene TRBV7-9 combines with J gene TRBJ1-2; tentative D call: TRBD1 (5 bases). V lost 0 bases to trimming and J lost 8 bases, with 16 bases between them. Per germline, CDR1 SEHNR and CDR2 FQNEAQ (reference sequence). The CDR3 covers 15 residues. The CDR3 nucleotides are TGTGCCAGCAGCTTAGCGACAGACGCGGCGAAGGGCTACACCTTC. Encoded protein: CASSLATDAAKGYTF.

The chain carries TRBV5-1 and TRBJ2-6; no firm D call. The CDR3 runs 14 residues. Germline CDR1 and CDR2: SGHRS and YFSETQ. V was clipped by 4 bases and J by 0 bases, with 5 bases between them. CDR3 sequence: CASSPLSGANVLTF. CDR3 nucleotides: TGCGCCAGCAGCCCGCTCTCTGGGGCCAACGTCCTGACTTTC.

The chain has TRBV6-4 and TRBJ2-6, with D perhaps TRBD2 (5 bases). Trimming took 1 base from V and 0 from J, leaving 7 bases between them. CDR1 and CDR2 (germline): MRHNA, SNTAGT. CDR3 length: 16 amino acids. The CDR3 nucleotides are TGTGCCAGCAGTGACTTGGGAGACTCTGGGGCCAACGTCCTGACTTTC. Translated, it gives CASSDLGDSGANVLTF.

The J gene is TRBJ1-4, the V gene TRBV6-1, with D hard to call. Germline values: CDR1 MNHNS, CDR2 SASEGT. The CDR3 is made up of 14 amino acids. Trimming removed 7 bases at V and 3 bases at J, with 12 bases between. CDR3 amino acids: CASKLISANEKLFF. CDR3 DNA: TGTGCCAGCAAGTTAATCTCCGCTAATGAAAAACTGTTTTTT.

V is TRBV19 and J is TRBJ2-1, with a possible D match to TRBD2 (6 bases). The germline V and J ends were trimmed by 1 base and 5 bases, with 18 bases remaining between them. CDR1 and CDR2 (germline): LNHDA, SQIVND (reference sequence). This CDR3 has 17 residues. This CDR3 is CASSIVHLANTNNEQFF. The CDR3 DNA sequence: TGTGCCAGTAGTATAGTCCATCTAGCGAACACGAACAATGAGCAGTTCTTC.

V is TRBV7-3 and J is TRBJ1-1; 7 positions match TRBD1. The CDR3 is made up of 14 amino acids. J gave up 6 bases and V 5 bases, and 9 bases lay outside the gene matches. Germline V CDR1 and CDR2: SGHTA, FQGTGA. CDR3 DNA: TGTGCCAGCAGCCCACAGGGGAAACCCTCTGAAGCTTTCTTT. The encoded protein is CASSPQGKPSEAFF.

This clone was seen only a few times. This chain connects TRBV6-4 to TRBJ2-2; D is possibly TRBD1 (6 bases). The CDR3 is made up of 16 amino acids. The V gene lost 7 bases and the J gene lost 0 bases, with 15 bases spanning the gap. Germline assignment: CDR1 MRHNA and CDR2 SNTAGT. This chain's CDR3 is CASTRSGVPNTGELFF. The CDR3 DNA is TGTGCCAGCACCAGATCAGGGGTCCCGAACACCGGGGAGCTGTTTTTT.

V is TRBV10-3 and J is TRBJ2-1; D possibly corresponds to TRBD2 (6 bases). Trimming took off 3 bases at V and 5 bases at J, with 8 bases between the two ends. Per the germline V gene, CDR1 is ENHRY and CDR2 is SYGVKD. The CDR3 is made up of 13 amino acids. The DNA of the CDR3 is TGTGCCATCAGTGACGCGGGACACAATGAGCAGTTCTTC. As protein: CAISDAGHNEQFF.

The genes are TRBV5-1 and TRBJ2-5; the D is unclear. Germline CDR1 SGHRS, CDR2 YFSETQ. Trimming stripped 3 bases from V and 1 base from J, with 7 bases between. The CDR3 has 13 amino acids. The CDR3: CASSSGVQETQYF. CDR3 sequence (DNA): TGCGCCAGCAGCTCAGGTGTCCAAGAGACCCAGTACTTC.